This TCR beta chain was recorded in a study of T cells in Graves' hyperthyroidism and ophthalmopathy. Whole-study findings and limits: Ophthalmopathy cases were set apart from stable hyperthyroidism by a 13 V-J model.

There were TCR beta CDR3 regions amplified from RNA transcripts. An initial round of RT-PCR targeting the TCR CDR3 relied on the HTBI primer set. TCRdb itself ran the multiplex PCR reads through MiXCR, one entry per CDR3 protein. The table lists about 360,000 distinct CDR3 sequences, approximately 13% of them singletons, with roughly 9.2% in the top ten. Diagnostic assessment was based on clinical symptoms, serum thyroxine and TRAb, thyroid ultrasound and orbital computed tomography. Germline V lookup: CDR1 MDHEN, CDR2 SYDVKM. V was cut by 2 bases and J by 0 bases, with 13 bases left in between. This CDR3 spans 16 amino acids. This clonotype was seen at least ten times. The antigen is unknown.

The clonotype originates from a woman younger than 35 with Graves' hyperthyroidism. Sequencing was carried out using blood. The chain employs TRBV28 and TRBJ1-2; the D is unclear. CDR3 coding DNA: TGTGCCAGCAGTTTAATCCGGGATTTAGCTAACTATGGCTACACCTTC. Its protein is CASSLIRDLANYGYTF.